This is a list of T cell receptor beta chains from one sample in a study of graft-versus-host responses after intestinal transplantation. Method: immunoSEQ multiplex PCR; TCRdb's copy keeps in-frame clones and lacks some. The profile shows 21,000 or so clones, roughly 89% of them singletons. This specimen consisted of PBMCs, obtained about 63 days after intestinal transplantation. The receptor source for this set is a human patient who received an intestinal transplant, so some T cells may come from the graft donor. The CDR3 runs from the conserved cysteine through the conserved F or W. D genes are given only for firm matches. Only part of the rows carry a size: once, few, many, or a class if the clone is expanded.

D gene	V gene	clone size	J gene	CDR3 protein	CDR3 DNA
NA	TRBV27	medium-sized	TRBJ2-7	CASSLSITGEQYF	TGTGCCAGCAGTTTATCGATAACGGGGGAGCAGTACTTC
NA	TRBV7-8	NA	TRBJ1-5	CASSYADGDNQPQHF	TGTGCCAGCAGTTACGCGGACGGGGACAATCAGCCCCAGCATTTT
TRBD1	TRBV29-1	NA	TRBJ2-3	CSGRRQGISDTQYF	TGCAGCGGCCGGCGACAGGGGATCTCAGATACGCAGTATTTT
TRBD1	TRBV6-1	NA	TRBJ2-7	CASSTTGTGGHEQYF	TGTGCCAGCAGTACTACCGGGACAGGGGGCCATGAGCAGTACTTC
NA	TRBV6-6	NA	TRBJ2-2	CASNEASVGELFF	TGTGCCAGCAATGAGGCGAGTGTCGGGGAGCTGTTTTTT
NA	TRBV27	NA	TRBJ2-7	CASMQGSYEQYF	TGTGCCAGCATGCAGGGTTCCTACGAGCAGTACTTC
NA	TRBV27	NA	TRBJ2-7	CASSSSSSYEQYF	TGTGCCAGCAGTTCCAGCAGCTCCTACGAGCAGTACTTC
TRBD2	TRBV4-3	few	TRBJ2-3	CASSPGTSGGTDTQYF	TGCGCCAGCAGCCCAGGGACTAGCGGGGGCACAGATACGCAGTATTTT
NA	TRBV25-1	NA	TRBJ1-5	CASSELGGEPQHF	TGTGCCAGCAGTGAATTGGGGGGAGAGCCCCAGCATTTT
TRBD1	TRBV6-1	NA	TRBJ2-7	CASRETGVYEQYF	TGTGCCAGCAGGGAGACAGGGGTCTACGAGCAGTACTTC
NA	TRBV6-5	NA	TRBJ2-7	CASSYSGASSYEQYF	TGTGCCAGCAGTTACTCGGGGGCCAGCTCCTACGAGCAGTACTTC
NA	TRBV19	once	TRBJ2-5	CASSIPGRETQYF	TGTGCCAGTAGTATTCCAGGGAGGGAGACCCAGTACTTC
NA	TRBV7-9	NA	TRBJ1-6	CASSSPNSPLHF	TGTGCCAGCAGCTCCCCTAATTCACCCCTCCACTTT
TRBD2	TRBV7-2	once	TRBJ2-7	CASSLAEVAGAYEQYF	TGTGCCAGCAGCTTAGCGGAGGTAGCGGGGGCCTACGAGCAGTACTTC
TRBD1	TRBV7-2	NA	TRBJ1-6	CASSLTWTGPNSPLHF	TGTGCCAGCAGCCTAACCTGGACAGGCCCTAATTCACCCCTCCACTTT
NA	TRBV6-1	once	TRBJ2-7	CASSYPKSLEQYF	TGTGCCAGCAGTTATCCCAAATCCCTGGAGCAGTACTTC
NA	TRBV21-1	once	TRBJ2-7	CASSKFTRYYEQYF	TGTGCCAGCAGCAAATTTACTAGGTACTACGAGCAGTACTTC
TRBD1	TRBV5-6	NA	TRBJ2-1	CASSYGTGVVEQFF	TGTGCCAGCAGCTACGGGACAGGGGTGGTGGAGCAGTTCTTC
TRBD1	TRBV30	few	TRBJ1-2	CAWKALGTGPSNYGYTF	TGTGCCTGGAAGGCCCTCGGGACAGGGCCCTCTAACTATGGCTACACCTTC
NA	TRBV4-3	NA	TRBJ2-7	CASSQDRGELGNEQYF	TGCGCCAGCAGCCAAGATAGGGGGGAGCTGGGAAACGAGCAGTACTTC
NA	TRBV15	NA	TRBJ1-1	CATSGRVNTEAFF	TGTGCCACCAGCGGCAGGGTTAACACTGAAGCTTTCTTT
NA	TRBV15	NA	TRBJ1-2	CATSTQGNYGYTF	TGTGCCACCAGCACACAAGGAAACTATGGCTACACCTTC
TRBD1	TRBV6-5	NA	TRBJ2-5	CASSYSTGGAETQYF	TGTGCCAGCAGTTACTCTACAGGGGGCGCAGAGACCCAGTACTTC
TRBD2	TRBV4-3	NA	TRBJ2-3	CASSQELAGGPDTQYF	TGCGCCAGCAGCCAAGAATTAGCGGGGGGGCCAGATACGCAGTATTTT
NA	TRBV5-4	NA	TRBJ2-2	CASSLGGGAGTGELFF	TGTGCCAGCAGCTTAGGAGGGGGGGCCGGGACCGGGGAGCTGTTTTTT